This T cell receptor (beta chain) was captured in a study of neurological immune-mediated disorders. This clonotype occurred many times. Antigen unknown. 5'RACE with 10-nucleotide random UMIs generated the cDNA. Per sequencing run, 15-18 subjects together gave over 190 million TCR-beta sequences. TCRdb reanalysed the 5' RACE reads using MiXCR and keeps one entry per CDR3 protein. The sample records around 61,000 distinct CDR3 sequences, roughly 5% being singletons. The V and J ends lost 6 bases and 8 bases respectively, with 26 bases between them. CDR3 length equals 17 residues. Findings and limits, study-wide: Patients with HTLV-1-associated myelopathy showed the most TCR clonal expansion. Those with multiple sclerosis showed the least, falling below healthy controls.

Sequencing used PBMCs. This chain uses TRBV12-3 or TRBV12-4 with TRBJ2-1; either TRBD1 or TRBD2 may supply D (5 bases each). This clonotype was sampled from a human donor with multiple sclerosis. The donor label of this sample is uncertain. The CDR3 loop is CASSRRPYQGRGDEQFF. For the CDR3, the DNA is TGTGCCAGCAGCCGCCGCCCCTATCAGGGCCGGGGCGATGAGCAGTTCTTC.